This T cell receptor (beta chain) was identified during a study of blood T cell repertoires in COVID-19. Turning to the study itself: Material from acute and convalescent COVID-19 was sourced from the United States, Italy and Spain. PBMCs, B-cell-depleted T cells, or T cells provided the cDNA or gDNA that made up the material.

The CDR3 spans 15 residues. Per germline, CDR1 SGHNT and CDR2 YYREEE (reference sequence). The junction had 7 bases not matched to a gene; V was cut back by 3 bases and J by 2 bases. Original handling: Reference gene primer amplification gave estimated nucleated cell counts. The repertoire was sequenced with immunoSEQ multiplex PCR; TCRdb's copy has only in-frame clones and lacks some. V, J and clone size are taken as reported in that table, and D and trimming were inferred from the DNA itself. This sample yields 200,000 or so clones, of which around 85% are seen a single time; 0.78% belongs to the top ten.

The gene calls are TRBV5-4 and TRBJ2-7; 8 bases map to TRBD2. The sample comprised peripheral blood. The sequence was obtained from a woman in her seventies with acute or convalescent COVID-19. The CDR3 DNA reads as TGTGCCAGCAGCTCCCGGGGGGGGGCAACCTACGAGCAGTACTTC. Its protein product is CASSSRGGATYEQYF.